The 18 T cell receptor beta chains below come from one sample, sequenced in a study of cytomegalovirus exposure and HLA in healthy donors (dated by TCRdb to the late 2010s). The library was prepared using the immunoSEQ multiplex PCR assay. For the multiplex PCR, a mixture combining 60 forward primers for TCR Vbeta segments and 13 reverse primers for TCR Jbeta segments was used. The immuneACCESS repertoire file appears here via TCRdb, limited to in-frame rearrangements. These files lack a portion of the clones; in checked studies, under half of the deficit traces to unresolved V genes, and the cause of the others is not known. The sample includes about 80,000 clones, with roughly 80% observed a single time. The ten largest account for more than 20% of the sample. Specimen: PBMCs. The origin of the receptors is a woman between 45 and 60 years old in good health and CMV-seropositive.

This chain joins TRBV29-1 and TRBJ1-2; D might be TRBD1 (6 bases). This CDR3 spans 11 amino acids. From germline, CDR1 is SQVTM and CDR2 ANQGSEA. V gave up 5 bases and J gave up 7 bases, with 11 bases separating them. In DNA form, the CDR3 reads TGCAGCGTTAAGGGGGTCCTTGGCTACACCTTC. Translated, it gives CSVKGVLGYTF. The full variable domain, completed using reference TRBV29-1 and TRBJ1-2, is SAVISQKPSRDICQRGTSLTIQCQVDSQVTMMFWYRQQPGQSLTLIATANQGSEATYESGFVIDKFPISRPNLTFSTLTVSNMSPEDSSIYLCSVKGVLGYTFGSGTRLTVV.

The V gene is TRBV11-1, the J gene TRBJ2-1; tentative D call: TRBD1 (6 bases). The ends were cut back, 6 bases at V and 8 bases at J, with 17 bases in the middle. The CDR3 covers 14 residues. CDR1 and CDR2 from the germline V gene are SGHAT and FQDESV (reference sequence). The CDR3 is CASRVKLGAHEQFF. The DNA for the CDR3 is TGTGCCAGCAGGGTGAAATTGGGGGCCCATGAGCAGTTCTTC.

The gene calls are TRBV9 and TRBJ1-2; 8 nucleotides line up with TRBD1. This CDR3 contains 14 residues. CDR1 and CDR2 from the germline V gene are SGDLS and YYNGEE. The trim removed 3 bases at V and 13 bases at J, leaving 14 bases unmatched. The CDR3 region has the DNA TGTGCCAGCAGCGCCCCCGGGACAGGTCACTTTACCACCTTC. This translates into CASSAPGTGHFTTF.

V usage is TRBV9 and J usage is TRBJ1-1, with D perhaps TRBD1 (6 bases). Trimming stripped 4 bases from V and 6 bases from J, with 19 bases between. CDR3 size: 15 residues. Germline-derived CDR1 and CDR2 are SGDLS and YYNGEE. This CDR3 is CASSPPGGRIPEAFF. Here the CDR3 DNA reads TGTGCCAGCAGCCCCCCCGGGGGGCGCATCCCTGAAGCTTTCTTT.

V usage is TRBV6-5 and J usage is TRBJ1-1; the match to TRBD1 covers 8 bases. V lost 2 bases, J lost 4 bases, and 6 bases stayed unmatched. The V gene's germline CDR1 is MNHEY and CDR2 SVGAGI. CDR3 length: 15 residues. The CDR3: CASSYRTGSPTEAFF. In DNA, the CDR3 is TGTGCCAGCAGTTACCGGACAGGGAGTCCCACTGAAGCTTTCTTT.

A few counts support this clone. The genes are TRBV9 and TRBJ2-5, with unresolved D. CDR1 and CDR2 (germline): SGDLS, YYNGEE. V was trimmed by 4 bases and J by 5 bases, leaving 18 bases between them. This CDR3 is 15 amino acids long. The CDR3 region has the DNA TGTGCCAGCAGCTCTCGAACCCGTCCCGGGGAGACCCAGTACTTC. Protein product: CASSSRTRPGETQYF.

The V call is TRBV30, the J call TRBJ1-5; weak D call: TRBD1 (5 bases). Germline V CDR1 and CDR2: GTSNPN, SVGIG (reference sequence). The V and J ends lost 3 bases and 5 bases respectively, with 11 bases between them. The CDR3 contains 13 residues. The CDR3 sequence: CAWSGGVDQPQHF. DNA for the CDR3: TGTGCCTGGAGCGGAGGGGTTGATCAGCCCCAGCATTTT.

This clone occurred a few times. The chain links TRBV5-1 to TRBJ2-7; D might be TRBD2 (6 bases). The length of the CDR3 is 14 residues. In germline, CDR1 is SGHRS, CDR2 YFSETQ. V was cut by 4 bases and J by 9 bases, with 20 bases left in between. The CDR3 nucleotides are TGCGCCAGCAGCGGGAGACTAGTTGACGCTTGGCAGTACGTC. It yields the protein CASSGRLVDAWQYV.

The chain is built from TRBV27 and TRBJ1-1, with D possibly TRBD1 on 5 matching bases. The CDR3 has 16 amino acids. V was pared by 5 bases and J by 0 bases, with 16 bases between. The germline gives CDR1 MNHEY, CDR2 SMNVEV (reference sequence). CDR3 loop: CASSPRTFDMNTEAFF. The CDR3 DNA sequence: TGTGCCAGCAGTCCAAGGACATTTGATATGAACACTGAAGCTTTCTTT.

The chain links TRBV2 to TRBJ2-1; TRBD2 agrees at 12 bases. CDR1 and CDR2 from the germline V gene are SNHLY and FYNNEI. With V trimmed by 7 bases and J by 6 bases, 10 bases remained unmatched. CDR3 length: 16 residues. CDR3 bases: TGTGCCAGCACCGGACTAGCGGGGCTAGGAAGCAATGAGCAGTTCTTC. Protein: CASTGLAGLGSNEQFF. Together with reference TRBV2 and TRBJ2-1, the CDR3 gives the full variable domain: EPEVTQTPSHQVTQMGQEVILRCVPISNHLYFYWYRQILGQKVEFLVSFYNNEISEKSEIFDDQFSVERPDGSNFTLKIRSTKLEDSAMYFCASTGLAGLGSNEQFFGPGTRLTVL.

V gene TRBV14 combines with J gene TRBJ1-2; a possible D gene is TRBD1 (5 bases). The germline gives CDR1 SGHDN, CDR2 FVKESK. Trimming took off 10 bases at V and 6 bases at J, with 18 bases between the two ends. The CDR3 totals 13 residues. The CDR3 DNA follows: TGTGCCACTGCCTTCGCAGGGCGGCATGGCTACACCTTC. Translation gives CATAFAGRHGYTF.

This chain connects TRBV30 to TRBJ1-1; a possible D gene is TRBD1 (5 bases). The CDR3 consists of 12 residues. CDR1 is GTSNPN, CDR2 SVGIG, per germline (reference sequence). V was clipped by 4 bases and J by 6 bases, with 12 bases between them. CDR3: CAWTRGGSEAFF. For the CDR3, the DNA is TGTGCCTGGACCCGGGGGGGATCTGAAGCTTTCTTT.

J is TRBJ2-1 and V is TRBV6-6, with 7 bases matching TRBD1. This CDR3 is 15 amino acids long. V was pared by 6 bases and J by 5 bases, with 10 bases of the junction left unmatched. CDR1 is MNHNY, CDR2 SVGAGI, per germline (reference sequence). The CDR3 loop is CASRDPGQADNEQFF. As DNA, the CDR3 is TGTGCCAGCAGAGATCCAGGACAGGCCGACAATGAGCAGTTCTTC.

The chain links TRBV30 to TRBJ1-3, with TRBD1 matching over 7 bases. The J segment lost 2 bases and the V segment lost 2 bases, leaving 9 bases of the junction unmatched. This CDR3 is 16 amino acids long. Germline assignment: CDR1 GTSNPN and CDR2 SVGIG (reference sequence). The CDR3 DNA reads TGTGCCTGGAGTCGAACAGGGGATCGACCTGGAAACACCATATATTTT. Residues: CAWSRTGDRPGNTIYF.

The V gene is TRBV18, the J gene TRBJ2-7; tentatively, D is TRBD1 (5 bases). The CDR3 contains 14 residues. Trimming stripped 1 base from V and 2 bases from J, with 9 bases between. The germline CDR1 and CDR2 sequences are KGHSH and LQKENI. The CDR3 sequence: CASSPRQKAYEQYF. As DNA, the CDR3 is TGTGCCAGCTCACCACGACAGAAAGCCTACGAGCAGTACTTC.

The CDR3 DNA is TGTGCCAGCAGCCAAGTGAGTGGAGGGACTGGGGCCAACGTCCTGACTTTC. Its protein is CASSQVSGGTGANVLTF. The chain joins TRBV4-2 to TRBJ2-6; tentatively, D is TRBD2 (6 bases). V was shortened by 1 base and J by 2 bases, with 12 bases between the two germline ends. Germline assignment: CDR1 LGHNA and CDR2 YNFKEQ. CDR3 size: 17 residues.

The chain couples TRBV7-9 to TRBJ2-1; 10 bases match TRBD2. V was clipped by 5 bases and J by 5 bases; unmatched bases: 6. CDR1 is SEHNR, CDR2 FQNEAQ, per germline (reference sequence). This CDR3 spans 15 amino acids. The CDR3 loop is CASSPLAGVDNEQFF. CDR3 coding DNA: TGTGCCAGCAGCCCCCTAGCGGGGGTTGACAATGAGCAGTTCTTC.

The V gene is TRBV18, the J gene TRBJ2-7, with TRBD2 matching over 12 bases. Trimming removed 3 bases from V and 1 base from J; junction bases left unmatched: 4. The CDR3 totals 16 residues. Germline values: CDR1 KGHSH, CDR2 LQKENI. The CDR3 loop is CASSPTSGSGSYEQYV. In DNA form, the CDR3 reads TGTGCCAGCTCACCGACTAGCGGGAGCGGTTCCTACGAGCAGTACGTC.